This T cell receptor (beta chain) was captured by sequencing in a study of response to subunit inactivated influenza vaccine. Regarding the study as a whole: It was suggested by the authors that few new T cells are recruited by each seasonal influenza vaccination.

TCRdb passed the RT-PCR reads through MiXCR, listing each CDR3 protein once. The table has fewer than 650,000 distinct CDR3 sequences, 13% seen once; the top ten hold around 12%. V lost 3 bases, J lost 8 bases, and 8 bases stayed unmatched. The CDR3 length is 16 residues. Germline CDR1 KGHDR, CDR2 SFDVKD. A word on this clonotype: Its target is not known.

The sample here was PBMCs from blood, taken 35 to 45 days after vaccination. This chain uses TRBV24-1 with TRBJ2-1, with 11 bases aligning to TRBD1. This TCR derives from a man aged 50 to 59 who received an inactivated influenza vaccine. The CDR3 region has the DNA TGTGCCACCAGTGATCACGGACAGGGGGCACGAGATGAGCAGTTCTTC. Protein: CATSDHGQGARDEQFF.